Each of the 9 T cell receptor beta chains below was sequenced from the same sample in a study of blood T cell repertoires in COVID-19. Assay used: immunoSEQ multiplex PCR; TCRdb lists only in-frame clones, some missing. The sample has under 200,000 clones; roughly 86% are singletons. The sequencing input was peripheral blood. The receptor set was obtained from a man aged 18-30 years with active or convalescent COVID-19.

The gene calls are TRBV18 and TRBJ1-4; maybe TRBD1 (5 bases). Trimming left V 5 bases short and J 8 bases short, with 18 bases between. This CDR3 contains 15 residues. Germline V CDR1 and CDR2: KGHSH, LQKENI. Here the CDR3 DNA reads TGTGCCAGCTCAACTGGGGGGACGCGATGGGAAAAACTGTTTTTT. The encoded protein is CASSTGGTRWEKLFF.

The chain joins TRBV19 to TRBJ1-5; 8 positions agree with TRBD1. The junction had 14 bases not matched to a gene; V was cut back by 7 bases and J by 6 bases. Germline V gene data show CDR1 as LNHDA and CDR2 as SQIVND (reference sequence). The CDR3 consists of 16 residues. The CDR3, as DNA: TGTGCCAGTATAACCTCGGGAGCAGGGGGCCGTCAGCCCCAGCATTTT. Translating it yields CASITSGAGGRQPQHF.

The gene calls are TRBV30 and TRBJ2-4; TRBD1 is a possible D gene (5 bases). The germline V gene encodes CDR1 GTSNPN and CDR2 SVGIG (reference sequence). Deletions cut 2 bases from V and 0 bases from J, with 8 bases between. CDR3 size: 14 residues. CDR3 sequence (DNA): TGTGCCTGGAGTTTGGGGCTAGCCAAAAACATTCAGTACTTC. Its protein product is CAWSLGLAKNIQYF.

This rearrangement joins TRBV19 to TRBJ2-5, with D possibly TRBD2 on 5 matching bases. CDR1 is LNHDA, CDR2 SQIVND, per germline (reference sequence). Trimming stripped 3 bases from V and 5 bases from J, with 22 bases between. CDR3 length: 17 amino acids. CDR3 residues: CASSIPGLAGEKETQYF. DNA for the CDR3: TGTGCCAGTAGTATCCCCGGATTAGCTGGGGAGAAGGAGACCCAGTACTTC.

The rearrangement uses TRBV27 and TRBJ2-7, with D tentatively TRBD1 (5 bases). Per the germline V gene, CDR1 is MNHEY and CDR2 is SMNVEV (reference sequence). The length of the CDR3 is 14 residues. The V gene lost 4 bases and the J gene lost 5 bases, with 15 bases spanning the gap. CDR3 DNA: TGTGCCAGCAGTTGGGGCGGAAGGGTTGACGAGCAGTACTTC. Its translation: CASSWGGRVDEQYF.

The CDR3 is CASIPRARGGYTF. CDR3 coding DNA: TGTGCCAGCATCCCAAGGGCTAGGGGGGGCTACACCTTC. The V gene is TRBV6-4, the J gene TRBJ1-2, with D possibly being TRBD1 (6 bases). This CDR3 is built from 13 residues. The V and J ends lost 7 bases and 8 bases respectively, with 17 bases between them. Germline V CDR1 and CDR2: MRHNA, SNTAGT.

This sequence joins TRBV2 and TRBJ1-1; D perhaps matches TRBD1 (5 bases). In germline, CDR1 is SNHLY, CDR2 FYNNEI. With 10 bases removed from V and 4 bases from J, the gap between germline ends came to 16 bases. This CDR3 has 13 amino acids. This chain's CDR3 is CATQGVRGTEAFF. In DNA form, the CDR3 reads TGTGCCACCCAAGGGGTGCGCGGCACTGAAGCTTTCTTT. Drawing the rest from reference TRBV2 and TRBJ1-1, the complete variable domain is EPEVTQTPSHQVTQMGQEVILRCVPISNHLYFYWYRQILGQKVEFLVSFYNNEISEKSEIFDDQFSVERPDGSNFTLKIRSTKLEDSAMYFCATQGVRGTEAFFGQGTRLTVV.

The chain employs TRBV12-5 and TRBJ2-7, with 7 positions matching TRBD1. Germline CDR1 LGHNT, CDR2 FRNRAP. J lost 3 bases, V lost 8 bases, and 10 bases had no gene match. The CDR3 is made up of 14 amino acids. In nucleotides, the CDR3 is TGTGCTAGTAGCCATCCCGGGACAGACTACGAGCAGTACTTC. Translating gives CASSHPGTDYEQYF.

About this clone: Other DNA sequences in the sample encode the same CDR3. The chain employs TRBV11-3 and TRBJ2-1; possibly TRBD2 for D (5 bases). This CDR3 has 14 amino acids. The V and J ends lost 3 bases and 6 bases respectively, with 12 bases between them. Looked up from germline, CDR1 is SGHNT and CDR2 is YENEEA. CDR3 bases: TGTGCCAGCAGCTTGGCAGGAGGTGGCAATGAGCAGTTCTTC. Translating gives CASSLAGGGNEQFF.